These T cell receptor beta chains were read from a single sample in a study of CD8 T cell repertoires and HIV-1 epitope variants. Only in-frame clones appear in the TCRdb table, and some are missing; sequencing was by immunoSEQ multiplex PCR. Here the sample spans fewer than 6,000 clones, approximately 70% being singletons. No antigen has been identified for these receptors. The sample comprised cultured CD8+ T cells derived from PBMCs. The receptors derive from a male donor with HIV. Each CDR3 is given with its conserved first and last residue. The D gene is left open where the match is weak. The size entry is marked missing in some rows and otherwise reads once, few, many or a size class.

size: NA; J: TRBJ2-1; D: NA; V: TRBV7-2; DNA: TGTGCCAGCAGACCCCGGGACTTCTACTTCGATGAGCAGTTCTTC; CDR3: CASRPRDFYFDEQFF
size: NA; J: TRBJ2-7; D: NA; V: TRBV28; DNA: TGTGCCAGCACCTATTCCTACGAGCAGTACTTC; CDR3: CASTYSYEQYF
size: NA; J: TRBJ2-7; D: NA; V: TRBV5-4; DNA: TGTGCCAGCTCCCTTAGCTCCTACGAGCAGTACTTC; CDR3: CASSLSSYEQYF
size: NA; J: TRBJ2-7; D: NA; V: TRBV27; DNA: TGTGCCAGCAGTCTATCACCCCTCCCCTACGAGCAGTACTTC; CDR3: CASSLSPLPYEQYF
size: NA; J: TRBJ1-2; D: TRBD1; V: TRBV30; DNA: TGTGCCTGGAGTTTTACAGGGGAAGACTATGGCTACACCTTC; CDR3: CAWSFTGEDYGYTF
size: medium-sized; J: TRBJ1-1; D: NA; V: TRBV4-2; DNA: TGTGCCAGCAGCCAAGTGAACACTGAAGCTTTCTTT; CDR3: CASSQVNTEAFF
size: NA; J: TRBJ1-2; D: NA; V: TRBV4-1; DNA: TGCGCCAGCAGCCAAGATTTAGAGGGTTCGTGGTTTGGCTACACCTTC; CDR3: CASSQDLEGSWFGYTF
size: NA; J: TRBJ1-2; D: TRBD1; V: TRBV7-9; DNA: TGTGCCAGCAGCTTAGTGGTTGACAGGGAGGACTATGGCTACACCTTC; CDR3: CASSLVVDREDYGYTF
size: NA; J: TRBJ2-2; D: TRBD1; V: TRBV5-1; DNA: TGCGCCAGCAGCTCGACAGGGGGCGTCTCTGGGGAGCTGTTTTTT; CDR3: CASSSTGGVSGELFF
size: medium-sized; J: TRBJ2-7; D: TRBD2; V: TRBV5-1; DNA: TGCGCCAGCAGCTTATACAGCGGGACCACAAGCTCCTACGAGCAGTACTTC; CDR3: CASSLYSGTTSSYEQYF
size: NA; J: TRBJ2-1; D: NA; V: TRBV27; DNA: TGTGCCAGCAGTTGGGGGGAGTACAATGAGCAGTTCTTC; CDR3: CASSWGEYNEQFF
size: NA; J: TRBJ1-1; D: NA; V: TRBV2; DNA: TGTGCCAGCAGCCCCGGGGAGGGGGTGAACACTGAAGCTTTCTTT; CDR3: CASSPGEGVNTEAFF
size: hyperexpanded; J: TRBJ2-7; D: NA; V: TRBV4-3; DNA: TGCGCCAGCAGCCAAGAGCCGGGAGCGGGCGCCCTGAGCTCCTACGAGCAGTACTTC; CDR3: CASSQEPGAGALSSYEQYF
size: hyperexpanded; J: TRBJ1-2; D: NA; V: TRBV28; DNA: TGTGCCAGCGGCTTATATCCCTTGGACCTTAACTATGGCTACACCTTC; CDR3: CASGLYPLDLNYGYTF
size: medium-sized; J: TRBJ1-1; D: TRBD1; V: TRBV30; DNA: TGTGCCTGGAGTGCAGGGACAGGGGATGAAGCTTTCTTT; CDR3: CAWSAGTGDEAFF
size: NA; J: TRBJ2-7; D: TRBD2; V: TRBV6-5; DNA: TGTGCCGTCAATAGCGGGGTCAGCTCCTACGAGCAGTACTTC; CDR3: CAVNSGVSSYEQYF
size: NA; J: TRBJ2-7; D: NA; V: TRBV5-6; DNA: TGTGCCAGCAGCCACACAGTGGGGCAGTTAACCTACGAGCAGTACTTC; CDR3: CASSHTVGQLTYEQYF
size: few; J: TRBJ2-7; D: NA; V: TRBV4-2; DNA: TGTGCCAGCAGCTACAGTCTGGGCGAGCAGTACTTC; CDR3: CASSYSLGEQYF
size: NA; J: TRBJ2-7; D: NA; V: TRBV10-3; DNA: TGTGCCATCAGTGAGGGGACTGAAATCCCTGGCGAGCAGTACTTC; CDR3: CAISEGTEIPGEQYF
size: NA; J: TRBJ2-7; D: TRBD2; V: TRBV14; DNA: TGTGCCAGCAGCCATATCTTCACCGGGACTAGAGGTCTCGAGCAGTACTTC; CDR3: CASSHIFTGTRGLEQYF
size: NA; J: TRBJ1-3; D: NA; V: TRBV9; DNA: TGTGCCAGCAGCGTTCTTCCCCACGGGACCGACGGAAACACCATATATTTT; CDR3: CASSVLPHGTDGNTIYF
size: NA; J: TRBJ2-1; D: NA; V: TRBV7-8; DNA: TGTGCCAGCAGCTTAGACGGTGCCAGTGAGCAGTTCTTC; CDR3: CASSLDGASEQFF
size: NA; J: TRBJ2-3; D: TRBD2; V: TRBV27; DNA: TGTGCCAGCAGCTCTGGGGGGGGAGGGACAGATACGCAGTATTTT; CDR3: CASSSGGGGTDTQYF
size: NA; J: TRBJ1-5; D: TRBD1; V: TRBV19; DNA: TGTGCCAGTAGTCTACAGGGGAATCAGCCCCAGCATTTT; CDR3: CASSLQGNQPQHF
size: few; J: TRBJ2-3; D: NA; V: TRBV15; DNA: TGTGCCACCAGCATTGTGCCTCTCACAGATACGCAGTATTTT; CDR3: CATSIVPLTDTQYF
size: NA; J: TRBJ2-1; D: NA; V: TRBV4-1; DNA: TGCGCCAGCAGCCATGGGGGGGGCGGATACAATGAGCAGTTCTTC; CDR3: CASSHGGGGYNEQFF
size: NA; J: TRBJ2-5; D: NA; V: TRBV28; DNA: TGTGCCAGCAGTTTTCGAGAGACCCAGTACTTC; CDR3: CASSFRETQYF
size: NA; J: TRBJ2-5; D: NA; V: TRBV18; DNA: TGTGCCAGCTCACCACCGCAGGCAGGACCGCTTTACCAAGAGACCCAGTACTTC; CDR3: CASSPPQAGPLYQETQYF
size: NA; J: TRBJ1-2; D: TRBD1; V: TRBV5-8; DNA: TGTGCCAGCAGCGATCCCGGGACAGGGGTCCTCGGTGCCTTC; CDR3: CASSDPGTGVLGAF
size: NA; J: TRBJ2-7; D: NA; V: TRBV7-9; DNA: TGTGCCAGCAGCTTAGTTGGGCAGGGGCTAGACGAGCAGTACTTC; CDR3: CASSLVGQGLDEQYF
size: NA; J: TRBJ2-7; D: NA; V: TRBV28; DNA: TGTGCCAGCAGTTTCCCAGGGGACCCCTACGAGCAGTACTTC; CDR3: CASSFPGDPYEQYF
size: NA; J: TRBJ2-5; D: TRBD2; V: TRBV25-1; DNA: TGTGCCAGCAAAGCGGGAGGCGAGACCCAGTACTTC; CDR3: CASKAGGETQYF
size: NA; J: TRBJ1-1; D: NA; V: TRBV29-1; DNA: TGCAGCGTTGAGGTTTCTCTGGCTGGAGCTGAAGCTTTCTTT; CDR3: CSVEVSLAGAEAFF
size: few; J: TRBJ2-7; D: TRBD2; V: TRBV9; DNA: TGTGCCAGCAGCGTAGGACTAGCGAGGTATTCCTACGAGCAGTACTTC; CDR3: CASSVGLARYSYEQYF
size: NA; J: TRBJ2-1; D: NA; V: TRBV30; DNA: TGTGCCTGGACCGACCTACTGATATCCTACAATGAGCAGTTCTTC; CDR3: CAWTDLLISYNEQFF
size: NA; J: TRBJ2-3; D: TRBD2; V: TRBV6-6; DNA: TGTGCCAGCAGCTACGGACTAGCGGGGGGCACAGATACGCAGTATTTT; CDR3: CASSYGLAGGTDTQYF
size: NA; J: TRBJ2-3; D: NA; V: TRBV11-3; DNA: TGTGCCAGCAGCTTAGGGGGGTACACAGATACGCAGTATTTT; CDR3: CASSLGGYTDTQYF
size: NA; J: TRBJ2-1; D: TRBD2; V: TRBV7-6; DNA: TGTGCCAGCAGCCCGCGGACTAGCGGGGCCAACAATGAGCAGTTCTTC; CDR3: CASSPRTSGANNEQFF
size: NA; J: TRBJ2-7; D: NA; V: TRBV13; DNA: TGTGCCAGCAGTTCAGATGTCTCGGCCTACGAGCAGTACTTC; CDR3: CASSSDVSAYEQYF
size: NA; J: TRBJ2-2; D: NA; V: TRBV7-3; DNA: TGTGCCAGCAGCCCAGGACTATCAAACACCGGGGAGCTGTTTTTT; CDR3: CASSPGLSNTGELFF
size: NA; J: TRBJ2-3; D: NA; V: TRBV28; DNA: TGTGCCACTACACAGGGCGGGAACACAGATACGCAGTATTTT; CDR3: CATTQGGNTDTQYF
size: once; J: TRBJ1-1; D: NA; V: TRBV14; DNA: TGTGCCAGCAGCCGGGCAGGTACGACTGAAGCTTTCTTT; CDR3: CASSRAGTTEAFF
size: NA; J: TRBJ2-1; D: TRBD2; V: TRBV7-9; DNA: TGTGCCAGTACCAGCGGGAGTTCCTATGAGCAGTTCTTC; CDR3: CASTSGSSYEQFF
size: once; J: TRBJ1-2; D: NA; V: TRBV27; DNA: TGTGCCAGCAGTCCCCAGACAGGCGGTCATGGCTACACCTTC; CDR3: CASSPQTGGHGYTF
size: NA; J: TRBJ1-3; D: NA; V: TRBV6-5; DNA: TGTGCCAGCAGTTTGTACTCTGGAAACACCATATATTTT; CDR3: CASSLYSGNTIYF
size: NA; J: TRBJ1-6; D: TRBD1; V: TRBV5-4; DNA: TGTGCCAGCAGCCAACCGGGACAGGGAGGTTCACCCCTCCACTTT; CDR3: CASSQPGQGGSPLHF
size: NA; J: TRBJ1-4; D: NA; V: TRBV4-3; DNA: TGCGCCAGCAGTTCCTTCGAGGCTGGTAATGAAAAACTGTTTTTT; CDR3: CASSSFEAGNEKLFF
size: NA; J: TRBJ1-5; D: TRBD1; V: TRBV19; DNA: TGTGCCAGTAGTATAGGAGGACAGGGCCTTCAGCCCCAGCATTTT; CDR3: CASSIGGQGLQPQHF
size: NA; J: TRBJ2-1; D: NA; V: TRBV27; DNA: TGTGCCAGTTCCCTCGGGGAGTCCCCCTACAATGAGCAGTTCTTC; CDR3: CASSLGESPYNEQFF
size: NA; J: TRBJ2-7; D: NA; V: TRBV13; DNA: TGTGCCAGCAGCCCTAGCTCCTACGAGCAGTACTTC; CDR3: CASSPSSYEQYF